Below are 18 T cell receptor beta chains sequenced from a single sample in a study of regulatory T cells in long-lasting Graves disease. As for time point: newly diagnosed GD, antithyroid drugs for less than 3 months. PBMC RNA served as the TCR library source. The TCR beta library used iRepertoire HTBI primers with Arm-PCR amplification of CDR3. Each CDR3 protein gets one entry after TCRdb re-called the multiplex PCR reads with MiXCR. The sample holds a few hundred thousand distinct CDR3 sequences, around 15% seen once. These same data were also listed under a study on T cells in Graves' hyperthyroidism and ophthalmopathy.

Sample: peripheral blood mononuclear cells (PBMCs), taken at new diagnosis, from a patient treated with antithyroid drugs. The receptor source for this set is a woman under 30 with Graves disease.

With regard to this clonotype: This may arise from a read error, as a much more abundant clone is one base away. This chain uses TRBV20-1 with TRBJ2-1; 7 positions match TRBD2. Germline-derived CDR1 and CDR2 are DFQATT and SNEGSKA (reference sequence). The CDR3 runs to 14 residues. The CDR3 is CSARVLAPNNELFF. The CDR3 DNA is TGCAGTGCTAGAGTACTAGCGCCGAACAATGAGCTGTTCTTC.

The chain joins TRBV7-3 to TRBJ1-3; no reliable D call. CDR3 length: 15 residues. The V end lost 8 bases, the J end lost 4 bases, and 18 bases lay between the germline ends. Germline CDR1 is SGHTA and CDR2 is FQGTGA. This CDR3 reads CASGLLPGSGNTIYF. CDR3 in DNA: TGTGCCAGCGGCCTTCTTCCGGGATCAGGAAACACCATATATTTT. Based on the CDR3 plus reference TRBV7-3 and TRBJ1-3, the full variable domain is GAGVSQTPSNKVTEKGKYVELRCDPISGHTALYWYRQSLGQGPEFLIYFQGTGAADDSGLPNDRFFAVRPEGSVSTLKIQRTERGDSAVYLCASGLLPGSGNTIYFGEGSWLTVV.

This clonotype was observed many times. The chain links TRBV2 to TRBJ2-7; D is possibly TRBD2 (5 bases). The ends were cut back, 6 bases at V and 3 bases at J, with 15 bases in the middle. The CDR3 runs 14 residues. Germline assignment: CDR1 SNHLY and CDR2 FYNNEI. CDR3 residues: CASRWVGELYEQYF. The CDR3 region has the DNA TGTGCCAGCAGATGGGTGGGAGAACTCTACGAGCAGTACTTC.

In the case of this clonotype: A single base separates this from a much larger clone, so it may be a read error. The V call is TRBV7-2, the J call TRBJ1-3; D gene ambiguous. Germline assignment: CDR1 SGHTA and CDR2 FQGNSA. The CDR3 spans 16 residues. The CDR3 sequence is CASSLGPRHGGNAIYF. In nucleotides, the CDR3 is TGTGCCAGCAGCTTAGGACCCCGACACGGTGGAAACGCCATATATTTT.

This clonotype was recorded many times. The V gene is TRBV20-1, the J gene TRBJ2-5, with D possibly TRBD2 on 5 matching bases. Looked up from germline, CDR1 is DFQATT and CDR2 is SNEGSKA (reference sequence). The CDR3 covers 11 residues. DNA for the CDR3: TGCAGCCCTCAACGAGGGGAGACCCAGTACTTC. As protein: CSPQRGETQYF.

V gene TRBV28 combines with J gene TRBJ1-2; 8 bases map to TRBD1. The CDR3 is made up of 14 amino acids. V lost 5 bases to trimming and J lost 7 bases; unmatched junction nucleotides: 9. CDR1 is MDHEN, CDR2 SYDVKM, per germline. The CDR3 coding sequence is TGTGCCAGCAGTACTCGGACAGGGAGGGGTGGCTACACCTTC. Translation gives CASSTRTGRGGYTF.

This clonotype was counted at least ten times. V gene TRBV7-3 combines with J gene TRBJ2-7; D unclear. Trimming shortened V by 1 base and J by 3 bases, and 16 bases separated the two germline ends. CDR1 SGHTA and CDR2 FQGTGA come from the germline V gene. This CDR3 has 16 amino acids. The CDR3 nucleotides are TGTGCCAGCAGCTTAAAGTTGCAGGAGAAGGTCTACGAGCAGTACTTC. This sequence encodes CASSLKLQEKVYEQYF.

This clonotype has a count of ten or more. The chain couples TRBV6-1 to TRBJ2-3; 7 bases are a match to TRBD1. The trim removed 4 bases at V and 2 bases at J, leaving 6 bases unmatched. Germline V CDR1 and CDR2: MNHNS, SASEGT. The CDR3 extends over 15 amino acids. The CDR3 region has the DNA TGTGCCAGCAGTGGGGACAGCACGGTCACAGATACGCAGTATTTT. As protein: CASSGDSTVTDTQYF.

This clonotype has a count of ten or more. J is TRBJ2-7 and V is TRBV20-1, with 11 bases that match TRBD2. Germline CDR1 and CDR2: DFQATT and SNEGSKA (reference sequence). The CDR3 has 13 residues. The ends lost 6 bases at V and 4 bases at J; junction bases unmatched: 5. The CDR3 protein is CSARTSGLYEQYF. Written as DNA, the CDR3 is TGCAGTGCGCGGACTAGCGGGCTTTACGAGCAGTACTTC.

This clonotype has at least ten counts. This rearrangement joins TRBV6-5 to TRBJ2-5; 13 nucleotides match TRBD2. The CDR3 contains 17 residues. Germline loops: CDR1 MNHEY, CDR2 SVGAGI. Unmatched junction bases numbered 7, after V lost 2 bases and J lost 4 bases. CDR3 DNA sequence: TGTGCCAGCAGTTACATCGGACTAGCGGGAGCTGGAGAGACCCAGTACTTC. Translated, it gives CASSYIGLAGAGETQYF.

This clonotype was found many times. V gene TRBV28 combines with J gene TRBJ2-7; D tentatively reads TRBD1 or TRBD2 (5 bases each). Per the germline V gene, CDR1 is MDHEN and CDR2 is SYDVKM. V shed 4 bases and J shed 2 bases, with 15 bases lying between them. There are 15 residues in the CDR3. Here the CDR3 DNA reads TGTGCCAGCAGTTCCCTGGGACCCCACCCCTACGAGCAGTACTTC. It specifies CASSSLGPHPYEQYF.

This clonotype was seen ten or more times. The chain is built from TRBV10-1 and TRBJ2-7; D remains unclear. The CDR3 is made up of 14 amino acids. Trimming removed 3 bases at V and 5 bases at J, with 14 bases between. From germline, CDR1 is WNHNN and CDR2 SYGVQD (reference sequence). The CDR3 loop is CASSDRQVRDEQYF. The CDR3 nucleotides are TGCGCCAGCAGTGATAGGCAGGTTCGCGACGAGCAGTACTTC.

In this sample, this clonotype turned up a few times. V gene TRBV30 combines with J gene TRBJ2-1, with 12 bases aligning to TRBD2. In germline, CDR1 is GTSNPN, CDR2 SVGIG (reference sequence). The CDR3 consists of 13 residues. With 8 bases clipped from V and 4 bases from J, the junction kept 3 bases outside the gene matches. CDR3 loop: CAGGTSGYNEQFF. The CDR3 bases are TGTGCCGGGGGGACTAGCGGGTACAATGAGCAGTTCTTC.

The table lists this clonotype with many counts. This chain uses TRBV30 with TRBJ1-1, with TRBD1 as a possible D gene (5 bases). Trimming cost V 3 bases and J 3 bases, with 17 bases left between them. Germline V gene lookup returns CDR1 GTSNPN and CDR2 SVGIG (reference sequence). The CDR3 has 15 residues. CDR3 protein: CAWSREGFGDTEAFF. The CDR3 coding sequence is TGTGCCTGGAGCAGGGAGGGTTTTGGGGACACTGAAGCTTTCTTT.

The V gene is TRBV6-2 or TRBV6-3, the J gene TRBJ1-2; tentative D call: TRBD1 (6 bases). This CDR3 has 13 residues. Trimming shortened V by 6 bases and J by 3 bases, and 11 bases separated the two germline ends. Germline V CDR1 and CDR2: MNHEY, SVGEGT. The CDR3 reads CASRPGADYGYTF. CDR3 DNA: TGTGCCAGCAGACCGGGGGCCGACTATGGCTACACCTTC.

The V call is TRBV3-1, the J call TRBJ1-4; D gene unclear. The CDR3 loop spans 15 amino acids. Trimming left V 6 bases short and J 3 bases short, with 14 bases between. Germline CDR1 and CDR2: LGHDT and YNNKEL (reference sequence). Here the CDR3 reads CASRGLATPNEKLFF. In DNA form, the CDR3 reads TGTGCCAGCAGGGGCCTAGCGACACCTAATGAAAAACTGTTTTTT.

The sample holds many counts of this clonotype. The V and J genes are TRBV12-3 or TRBV12-4 and TRBJ2-5; no reliable D call. V lost 2 bases and J 2 bases, leaving 9 bases between the germline ends. The CDR3 contains 14 residues. The chain's CDR3 is CASSLSADQETQYF. The CDR3 nucleotides are TGTGCCAGCAGTTTATCGGCTGATCAAGAGACCCAGTACTTC.

The J gene is TRBJ2-3, the V gene TRBV5-1, with TRBD1 matching over 9 bases. This CDR3 has 15 residues. With V trimmed by 4 bases and J by 2 bases, 5 bases remained unmatched. Germline CDR1 SGHRS, CDR2 YFSETQ. CDR3 sequence (DNA): TGCGCCAGCAGCCTACAGGGGGCTTACACAGATACGCAGTATTTT. Translated: CASSLQGAYTDTQYF.